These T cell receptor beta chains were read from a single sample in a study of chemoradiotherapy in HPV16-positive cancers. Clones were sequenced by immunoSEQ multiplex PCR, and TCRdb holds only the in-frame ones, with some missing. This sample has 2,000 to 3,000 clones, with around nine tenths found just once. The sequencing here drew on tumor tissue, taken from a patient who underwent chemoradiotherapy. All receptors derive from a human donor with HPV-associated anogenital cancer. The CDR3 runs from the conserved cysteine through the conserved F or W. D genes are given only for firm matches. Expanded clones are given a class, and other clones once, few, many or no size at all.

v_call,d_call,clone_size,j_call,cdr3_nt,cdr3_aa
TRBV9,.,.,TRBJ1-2,TGTGCCAGCAGCGAGAGGGGGGAGGGCTATGGCTACACCTTC,CASSERGEGYGYTF
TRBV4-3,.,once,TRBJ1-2,TGCGCCAGCAGCCAGAACGCCGTCCGGACGGAGGCAAGGGGGGGCTACACCTTC,CASSQNAVRTEARGGYTF
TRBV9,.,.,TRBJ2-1,TGTGCCAGCAGCGTATCCCGGGCGAATGAGCAGTTCTTC,CASSVSRANEQFF
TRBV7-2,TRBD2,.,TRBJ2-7,TGTGCCAGCAATCTAGCTTCGACAGCGGGAAGCTACGAGCAGTACTTC,CASNLASTAGSYEQYF
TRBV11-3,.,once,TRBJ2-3,TGTGCCAGCAGCTTAGGGAGTTACACAGATACGCAGTATTTT,CASSLGSYTDTQYF
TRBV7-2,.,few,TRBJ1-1,TGTGCCAGCAGCTTATTAAGGGGACCTGAAGCTTTCTTT,CASSLLRGPEAFF
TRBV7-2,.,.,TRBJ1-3,TGTGCCAGCAGCTTAGGGACTTCAGGTTCTTCTGGAAACACCATATATTTT,CASSLGTSGSSGNTIYF
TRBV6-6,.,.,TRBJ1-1,TGTGCCAGCAGACCTCGACAGAACACTGAAGCTTTCTTT,CASRPRQNTEAFF
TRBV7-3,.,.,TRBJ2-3,TGTGCCAGCAGCTTAACACGGCTTTCTAGCACAGATACGCAGTATTTT,CASSLTRLSSTDTQYF
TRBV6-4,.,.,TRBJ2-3,TGTGCCAGCAGTGTGAGTTCTGTGGGTACAGATACGCAGTATTTT,CASSVSSVGTDTQYF
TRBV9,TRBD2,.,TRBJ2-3,TGTGCCAGCAGCGTAGGGGGAGGACTAGGTGGAATATATTTT,CASSVGGGLGGIYF
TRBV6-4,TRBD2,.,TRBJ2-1,TGTGCCAGCAGTGACAGGCTAGCGGGAGAGCAGTTCTTC,CASSDRLAGEQFF
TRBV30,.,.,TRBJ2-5,TGTGCCTGGAGTGTTAGGGAAAAAGAGACCCAGTACTTC,CAWSVREKETQYF
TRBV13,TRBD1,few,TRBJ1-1,TGTGCCAGCAGTCTACTCCCCGGACAGGGTTTCACTGAAGCTTTCTTT,CASSLLPGQGFTEAFF
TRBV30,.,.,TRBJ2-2,TGTGCCTGGAGTCGCGGACAGCTTACCGGGGAGCTGTTTTTT,CAWSRGQLTGELFF
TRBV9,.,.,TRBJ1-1,TGTGCCAGCAGCGTAGGGTTGGCCACTGAAGCTTTCTTT,CASSVGLATEAFF
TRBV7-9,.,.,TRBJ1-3,TGTGCCAGCAGTGGAGACACCATATATTTT,CASSGDTIYF
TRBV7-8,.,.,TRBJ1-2,TGTGCCAGCAGCTTAGATCAGGGAGGGGCCGGAGGCTACACCTTC,CASSLDQGGAGGYTF
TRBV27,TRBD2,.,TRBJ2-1,TGTGCCAGCAGTATAATAACTAGCGGGATCGGCAATGAGCAGTTCTTC,CASSIITSGIGNEQFF
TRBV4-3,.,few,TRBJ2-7,TGCGCCAGCAGCCAAGCGGGTTCGGGCAACAACCCCTACGAGCAGTACTTC,CASSQAGSGNNPYEQYF
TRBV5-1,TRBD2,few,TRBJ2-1,TGCGCCAGCAGCTTTTTACCAGGGTATATAACAGCGGGAGGGCCTCCTGAGCAGTTCTTC,CASSFLPGYITAGGPPEQFF
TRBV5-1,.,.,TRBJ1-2,TGCGCCAGCAGCGAGGATAACGGGGCCTACTATGGCTACACCTTC,CASSEDNGAYYGYTF
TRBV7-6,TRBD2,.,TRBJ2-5,TGTGCCAGCCGGCTCATAGCGGGGGGGCGAGAGACCCAGTACTTC,CASRLIAGGRETQYF
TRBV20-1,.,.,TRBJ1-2,TGCAGTGCTATGGATGGCTACACCTTC,CSAMDGYTF
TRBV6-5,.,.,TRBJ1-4,TGTGCCAGCAGGGACGGAAATAATGAAAAACTGTTTTTT,CASRDGNNEKLFF
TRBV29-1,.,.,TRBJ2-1,TGCAGCTCGTGGGACAATGAGCAGTTCTTC,CSSWDNEQFF